This T cell receptor beta chain was identified in a study of T cell responses to AZD1222 COVID-19 vaccine. V dropped 0 bases and J dropped 6 bases, with 11 bases sitting between them. In germline, CDR1 is LGHDT, CDR2 YNNKEL (reference sequence). The CDR3 spans 14 residues. Assay: immunoSEQ multiplex PCR; the TCRdb copy retains only in-frame clones and omits some. The data contain about 150,000 clones, around 94% of them singletons. Findings and limits, study-wide: Baseline seropositivity occurred in only a handful of AZD1222 recipients.

Of note for this clone: The antigen remains undetermined.

The chain couples TRBV3-1 (or the pseudogene TRBV3-2) to TRBJ1-1; D not certain. The clonotype originates from an adult in good health. Sequenced here: peripheral blood, sampled on day 0 of AZD1222 vaccination. The CDR3 region has the DNA TGTGCCAGCAGCCAAGAAGGCTTCGGCTCTGAAGCTTTCTTT. Residues: CASSQEGFGSEAFF.